One T cell receptor beta chain is described in this entry. The antigen is not known. Diagnoses used clinical symptoms, serum thyroxine and TRAb, thyroid ultrasound and orbital computed tomography. Using around 10 ml of fresh peripheral blood, PBMCs were prepared. These data belong to a study of T cells in Graves' hyperthyroidism and ophthalmopathy. Study-wide points: Blood also showed most of the thyroid clonotypes that were expanded above 0.001.

RNA transcripts were the template for amplifying TCR beta CDR3 regions. The HTBI primer set was used in a first-round RT-PCR of the TCR CDR3. TCRdb analysed the multiplex PCR reads with MiXCR anew, one entry per CDR3 protein. The sample holds a few hundred thousand distinct CDR3 sequences, 25% seen once. This TCR was sampled from a man between 50 and 59 years old with Graves' hyperthyroidism. The source material was blood.

The CDR3 is CASSSRLAGRSTDTQYF. In DNA form, the CDR3 reads TGTGCCAGCAGTTCCAGACTAGCGGGACGGAGCACAGATACGCAGTATTTT. The rearrangement uses TRBV27 and TRBJ2-3, with 11 nucleotides matching TRBD2. The length of the CDR3 is 17 residues. V shed 4 bases and J 0 bases; nucleotides not matched to a gene: 6. The germline gives CDR1 MNHEY, CDR2 SMNVEV (reference sequence).